This T cell receptor beta chain was found in a study of blood T cells in healthy people across ages. Notes on the study in general: Researchers judged that diversity estimates from one million T cells fell short of true values. Long-lived and aged donors differed, with more naive CD4+ cells and higher diversity in the long-lived.

Germline V gene sequence: CDR1 SNHLY, CDR2 FYNNEI. The V and J ends lost 4 bases and 6 bases, in that order; junction bases with no gene match: 4. The CDR3 covers 14 residues. In its sample, this clonotype was seen a few times. No antigen is known for it. A sample-barcoded 5' primer and a J-beta primer mix were used in a second PCR of roughly 7 to 12 cycles. MiXCR, run by TCRdb on the 5' RACE reads, gives a single entry per CDR3 protein. The table shows almost 550,000 distinct CDR3 sequences, with less than 25% occurring only once. These data also featured in a second study, about T cells of mothers and their children.

The chain is built from TRBV2 and TRBJ2-1; 9 bases agree with TRBD2. The clonotype was recovered from a boy younger than 18 in good health. Sequencing used blood. The CDR3 DNA follows: TGTGCCAGCAGTGCTAGCGGGGTTGGCAATGAGCAGTTCTTC. It encodes CASSASGVGNEQFF.